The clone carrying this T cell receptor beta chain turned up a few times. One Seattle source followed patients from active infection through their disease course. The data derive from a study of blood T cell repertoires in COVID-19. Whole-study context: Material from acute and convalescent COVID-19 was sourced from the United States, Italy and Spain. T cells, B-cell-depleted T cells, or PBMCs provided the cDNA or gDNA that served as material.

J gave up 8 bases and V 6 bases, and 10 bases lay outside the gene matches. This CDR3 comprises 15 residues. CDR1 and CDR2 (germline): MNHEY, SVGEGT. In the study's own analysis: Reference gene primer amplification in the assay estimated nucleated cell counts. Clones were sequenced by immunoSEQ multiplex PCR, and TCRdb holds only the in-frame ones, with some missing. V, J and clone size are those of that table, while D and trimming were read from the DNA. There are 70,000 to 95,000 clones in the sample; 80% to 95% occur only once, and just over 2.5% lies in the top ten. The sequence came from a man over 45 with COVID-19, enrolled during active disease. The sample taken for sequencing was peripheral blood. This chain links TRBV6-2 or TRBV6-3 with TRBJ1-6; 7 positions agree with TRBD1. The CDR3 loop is CASRYLDRPDSPLHF. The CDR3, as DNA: TGTGCCAGCAGATACCTGGACAGGCCGGATTCACCCCTCCACTTT.